These T cell receptor beta chains were read from a single sample in a study of post-analysis software for immune sequencing data. TCRdb reprocessed the PCR reads via MiXCR and lists one record per CDR3 protein. The sample lists over 700,000 distinct CDR3 sequences, just under 30% occurring once. Sequenced sample: blood. All receptors come from a girl aged 10-17 years with multiple sclerosis. Both conserved end residues are trimmed from each CDR3. The order of the fields is CDR3 length, V gene, CDR3 protein.

11,TRBV20-1,SAKRVVKEEQF
10,TRBV20-1,SAELMGETQY
8,TRBV29-1,NVTAETQY
11,TRBV29-1,SVDGSSYNEQF
16,TRBV15,ATSKESTGQPNTGELF
10,TRBV6-6,ASSENRYEQY
15,TRBV20-1,SARDQRLAGAPYEQY
13,TRBV20-1,SLKTEKGARQPQH
14,TRBV18,ASSPGSGTGKETQY
14,TRBV19,ASSAPTSGSSYEQY
12,TRBV28,ASILQGSTYEQY
12,TRBV15,ATANPDGPYEQY
12,TRBV20-1,SAGTSPSKNIQY
10,TRBV29-1,SVARTQETQY
16,TRBV20-1,SANRNTGERTAHEKLF
14,TRBV6-2/TRBV6-3,ASSYFGPRSYNEQF
14,TRBV6-2/TRBV6-3,ACSYGPARIWSEQY
12,TRBV12-3/TRBV12-4,ASSLSLASDTQY
11,TRBV29-1,SGAEERENIQY
14,TRBV6-5,ASSYWQGGGTGELF
13,TRBV7-9,ASSSGQGFSDTQY
13,TRBV4-3,ASSQGKTGTYEQY
11,TRBV7-9,ASSLSGFEKLF
10,TRBV7-2,ASSLPGGAAF
13,TRBV27,ASSSWEASHTEAF
13,TRBV6-5,ASKETGPPNYGYT
14,TRBV20-1,SARDYRPLGRDTQY
15,TRBV24-1,ATSDRLRERLYNEQF
13,TRBV6-1,ASLFRDFSTDTQY